This is a list of T cell receptor beta chains from one sample in a study of tumor-infiltrating lymphocytes in localized non-small cell lung cancer. Data came from immunoSEQ multiplex PCR; TCRdb stores just in-frame clones and leaves some out. The top ten hold around 2.6% of the sample, which has more than 12,000 clones, roughly 79% seen once. Sequenced material: lung tumor tissue. Source of these receptors: a human donor with non-small cell lung cancer. The conserved cysteine and the conserved F or W are not part of the CDR3 here.

V	J	CDR3
TRBV5-1	TRBJ1-2	ASSLGDQRTRGLYGYT
TRBV6-1	TRBJ2-4	ASSEVTLEDIQY
TRBV10-3	TRBJ2-1	ATELAGNNEQF
TRBV5-1	TRBJ2-3	ASSPGQEGTDTQY
TRBV7-2	TRBJ2-5	ASSLGGGGGETQY
TRBV25-1	TRBJ2-1	ASSEPAGGEQF
TRBV2	TRBJ2-5	ASSAGQGGKTQY
TRBV10-3	TRBJ1-1	AISDEGRDTEAF
TRBV27	TRBJ2-7	ASSAASGRVSYEQY
TRBV27	TRBJ2-4	ASSPIVTLAKNIQY
TRBV7-8	TRBJ1-1	ASSPRANTEAF
TRBV6-5	TRBJ1-1	ASSYTRMNTEAF
TRBV4-3	TRBJ2-7	ASSQDHPGTSYEQY
TRBV7-8	TRBJ1-4	ASSLDGVINEKLF
TRBV30	TRBJ2-1	AWSNRHGLAGGGNEQF
TRBV9	TRBJ1-1	ASSQDRGRVE
TRBV30	TRBJ2-3	AWNGGLTDTQY
TRBV7-2	TRBJ1-2	ASSKGTAYGYT
TRBV27	TRBJ1-5	ASSLSIGSQPQH
TRBV10-3	TRBJ2-3	AISTGTGSTDTQY
TRBV4-3	TRBJ2-3	ASSQDSVFADTQY
TRBV7-3	TRBJ1-2	ASSLFRDGNYGYT
TRBV15	TRBJ2-3	ATSRGTGGADYDTQY
TRBV18	TRBJ1-6	ASSLQGANNSPLH